The source of this T cell receptor beta chain is a study of robustness of blood B and T cell sequencing (dated by TCRdb to the late 2010s). Background for the entire study: The study aimed to determine how much peripheral blood is needed to reliably characterize an individual's TCRbeta and IgG repertoires. In each of the ten independently drawn blood samples, both the TCRbeta and the IgG repertoires were quantified. Two replicate TCRbeta cDNA libraries were prepared from one shared RNA pool from a single 10 ml draw, serving as technical replicates. Overall results and qualifications from the work: One pair of TCRbeta libraries showed evidence of cross-contamination, likely from batch processing; the shared UMI-sequence pairs were removed. Immediate fractionation was required for EDTA tubes, so the use of EDTA tubes in multi-site collections was limited. Combining 3 or 4 tubes (roughly 29-40 ml blood) brought coverage of the top 10,000 TCRbeta clonotypes close to saturation. Of the top 10,000 TCRbeta clonotypes in one technical replicate library, roughly 95% were also found in the other technical replicate library. A full plateau was not reached by TCRbeta rarefaction curves, suggesting under-sequencing or many low-abundance clonotypes. Overlap of rare TCRbeta clonotypes did not improve with pooling tubes, implying much larger blood volumes would be needed to capture them. The 1,000 most abundant TCRbeta clonotypes from the pooled draws were detected in every single 10 ml sample.

Points on this clonotype: The antigen it binds to is not known. Qualities for individual bases were not recorded, and no much larger clone is one base off.

mRNA, which captures expressed receptors, was used instead of genomic DNA for quantification of TCRbeta repertoires. Without any cell sorting, leukocytes from the buffy coat were collected into Trizol, and RNA was extracted using the Direct-zol RNA MiniPrep Plus kit. EDTA blood tubes were spun right away at 4 degrees C to separate plasma, buffy coat and red blood cells. Libraries came from PCR. The instrument given in TCRdb is Illumina MiSeq. SMARTScribe reverse transcriptase and a 5' template-switch oligo, by which a universal priming site was added, were used for cDNA synthesis. A 12-nucleotide random unique molecular identifier (UMI) was carried by the template-switch oligo, and each cDNA molecule was tagged with this UMI. During reverse transcription, chain-specific reverse primers targeted TCRbeta transcripts. Uracil DNA glycosylase treatment removed residual template-switch adapters, and cDNA was purified with a Qiagen MinElute kit. For the first PCR, KAPA HiFi HotStart ReadyMix was used for roughly 24 cycles, with amplification split across four 50 ul reactions containing step-out primers. Products of the first-round PCR were gel-purified before additional amplification. Illumina Nextera adapters were attached in a second PCR of roughly 8 cycles, and the libraries were then purified and pooled. The UMI barcode for each TCRbeta molecule was captured by a 50-nucleotide 5' read. As for the original processing: The MIGEC toolkit was used to group reads by UMI into consensus reads. Forward and reverse consensus reads were merged with PEAR to produce final reads. Identical UMI-sequence pairs found in more than one library were treated as cross-sample contamination and removed by a custom decontamination script. MIGMAP, a wrapper around IgBLAST, was used for V(D)J assignment and CDR3 extraction. TCR clonotypes were defined by identical V gene, J gene and CDR3 amino acid sequence, and CDR1 and CDR2 were left unsequenced. TCRdb took the public reads, trimmed them with fastp at Q25, ran MiXCR for clone calling and kept in-frame beta chains. Rows with one shared CDR3 protein collapse into an entry with the most common genes and DNA. These V and J calls originate from TCRdb's pipeline instead of the authors' own analysis. In all, the sample holds approximately 3,200 distinct CDR3 sequences, and roughly three fifths of those were seen once. The top ten hold around 27% of the sample.

V is shortened by 4 bases, J by 2 bases, and the region joining them spans 15 bases. From the germline V gene, CDR1 is KGHDR and CDR2 is SFDVKD. Taken from cysteine to phenylalanine, the CDR3 has 16 residues. Of the read, only the CDR3 DNA is kept; its 48 bases are in frame from base 1. The TCR was taken from a human donor in good health. The chain is assembled from TRBV24-1 and TRBJ2-3; the D gene is perhaps TRBD1, from 6 matching bases. Source material: peripheral blood. CDR3 reads: CATSDPFDRNTDTQYF. The base sequence is TGTGCCACCAGTGACCCCTTCGACAGGAACACAGATACGCAGTATTTT.